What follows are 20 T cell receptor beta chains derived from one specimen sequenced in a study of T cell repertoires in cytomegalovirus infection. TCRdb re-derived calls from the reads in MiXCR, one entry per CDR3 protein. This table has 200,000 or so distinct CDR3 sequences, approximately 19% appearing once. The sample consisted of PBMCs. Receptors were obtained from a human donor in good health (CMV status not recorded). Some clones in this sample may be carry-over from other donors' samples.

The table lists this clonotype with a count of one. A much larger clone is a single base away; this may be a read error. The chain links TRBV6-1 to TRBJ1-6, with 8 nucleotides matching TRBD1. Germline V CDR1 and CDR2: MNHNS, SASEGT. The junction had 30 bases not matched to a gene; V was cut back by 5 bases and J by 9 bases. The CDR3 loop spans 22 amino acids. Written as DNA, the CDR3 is TGTGCCAGCAGTTACCTCCAAGGGGGAGCCGAAGACCCGACAGGGGAGGGTTCACCCCTCCACTTT. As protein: CASSYLQGGAEDPTGEGSPLHF.

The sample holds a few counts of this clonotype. The CDR3 loop reads CASSSGRQGNTIYF. The CDR3 DNA follows: TGTGCCAGCAGCTCAGGGAGACAGGGAAACACCATATATTTT. The V gene is TRBV7-2, the J gene TRBJ1-3; D might be TRBD1 (5 bases). This CDR3 has 14 residues. V lost 4 bases and J lost 4, with 11 bases in between. Germline V gene lookup returns CDR1 SGHTA and CDR2 FQGNSA.

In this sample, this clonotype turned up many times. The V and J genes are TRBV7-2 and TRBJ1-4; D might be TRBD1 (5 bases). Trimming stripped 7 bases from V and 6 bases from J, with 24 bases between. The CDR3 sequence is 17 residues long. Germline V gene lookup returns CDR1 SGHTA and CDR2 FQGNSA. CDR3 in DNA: TGTGCCAGCACAGGGTTTCGGGGTCGACCTGGAGATGAAAAACTGTTTTTT. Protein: CASTGFRGRPGDEKLFF.

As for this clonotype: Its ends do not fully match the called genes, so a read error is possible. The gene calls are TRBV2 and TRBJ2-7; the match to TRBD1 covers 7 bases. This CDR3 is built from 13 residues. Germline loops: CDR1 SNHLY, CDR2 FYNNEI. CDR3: CASSYSTGAEHYF. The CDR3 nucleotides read TGTGCCAGCAGTTACTCAACAGGGGCCGAGCACTACTTC.

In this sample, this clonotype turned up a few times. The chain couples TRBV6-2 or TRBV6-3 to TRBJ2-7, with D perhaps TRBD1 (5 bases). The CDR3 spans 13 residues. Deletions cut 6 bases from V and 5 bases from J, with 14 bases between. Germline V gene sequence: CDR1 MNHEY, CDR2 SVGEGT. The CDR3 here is CASRDTSGNEQYF. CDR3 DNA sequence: TGTGCCAGCAGGGACACCTCCGGCAACGAGCAGTACTTC.

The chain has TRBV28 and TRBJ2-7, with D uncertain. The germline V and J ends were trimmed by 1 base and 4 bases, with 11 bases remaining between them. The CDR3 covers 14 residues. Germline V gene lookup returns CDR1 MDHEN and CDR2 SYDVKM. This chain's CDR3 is CASSLSGNAYEQYF. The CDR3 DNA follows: TGTGCCAGCAGTTTATCTGGGAATGCATACGAGCAGTACTTC.

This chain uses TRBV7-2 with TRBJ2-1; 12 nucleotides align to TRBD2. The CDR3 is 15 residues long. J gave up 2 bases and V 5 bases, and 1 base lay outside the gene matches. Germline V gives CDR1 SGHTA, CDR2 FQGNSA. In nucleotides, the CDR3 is TGTGCCAGCAGCCGGACTAGCGGGGCCTACAATGAGCAGTTCTTC. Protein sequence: CASSRTSGAYNEQFF. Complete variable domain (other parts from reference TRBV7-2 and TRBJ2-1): GAGVSQSPSNKVTEKGKDVELRCDPISGHTALYWYRQSLGQGLEFLIYFQGNSAPDKSGLPSDRFSAERTGGSVSTLTIQRTQQEDSAVYLCASSRTSGAYNEQFFGPGTRLTVL.

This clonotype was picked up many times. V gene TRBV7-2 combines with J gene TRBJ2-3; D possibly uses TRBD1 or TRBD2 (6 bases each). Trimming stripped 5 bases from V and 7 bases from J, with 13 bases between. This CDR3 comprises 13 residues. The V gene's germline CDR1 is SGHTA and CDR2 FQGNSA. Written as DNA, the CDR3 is TGTGCCAGCAGCCCAAGGGGGAGGAATACGCAGTATTTT. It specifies CASSPRGRNTQYF.

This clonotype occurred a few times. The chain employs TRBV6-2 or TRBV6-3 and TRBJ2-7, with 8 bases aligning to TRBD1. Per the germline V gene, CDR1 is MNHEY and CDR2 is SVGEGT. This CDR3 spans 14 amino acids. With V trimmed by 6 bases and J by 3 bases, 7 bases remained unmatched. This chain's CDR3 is CASRPGGALYEQYF. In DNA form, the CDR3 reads TGTGCCAGCAGACCAGGGGGCGCCCTCTACGAGCAGTACTTC.

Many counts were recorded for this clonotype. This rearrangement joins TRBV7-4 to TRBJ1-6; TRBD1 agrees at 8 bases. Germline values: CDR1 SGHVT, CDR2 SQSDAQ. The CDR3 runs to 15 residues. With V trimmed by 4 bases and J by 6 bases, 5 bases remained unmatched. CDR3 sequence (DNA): TGTGCCAGCAGCTACGGACAGGGACTTAATTCACCCCTCCACTTT. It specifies CASSYGQGLNSPLHF. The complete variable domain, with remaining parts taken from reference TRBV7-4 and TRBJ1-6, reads GAGVSQSPRYKVAKRGRDVALRCDSISGHVTLYWYRQTLGQGSEVLTYSQSDAQRDKSGRPSGRFSAERPERSVSTLKIQRTEQGDSAVYLCASSYGQGLNSPLHFGNGTRLTVT.

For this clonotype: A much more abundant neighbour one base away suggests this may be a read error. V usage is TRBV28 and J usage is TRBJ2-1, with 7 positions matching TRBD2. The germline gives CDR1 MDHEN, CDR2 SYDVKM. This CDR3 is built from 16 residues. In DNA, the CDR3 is TGTGCCGGCAGTTTTAGGGCGGGAGCCATTCTTGATGAGCAGTTCTTC. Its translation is CAGSFRAGAILDEQFF.

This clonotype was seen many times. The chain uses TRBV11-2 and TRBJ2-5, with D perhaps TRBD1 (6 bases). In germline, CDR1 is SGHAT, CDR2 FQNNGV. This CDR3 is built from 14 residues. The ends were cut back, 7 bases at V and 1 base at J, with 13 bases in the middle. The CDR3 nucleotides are TGTGCCAGCAACACCGGGACACCCCAAGAGACCCAGTACTTC. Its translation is CASNTGTPQETQYF.

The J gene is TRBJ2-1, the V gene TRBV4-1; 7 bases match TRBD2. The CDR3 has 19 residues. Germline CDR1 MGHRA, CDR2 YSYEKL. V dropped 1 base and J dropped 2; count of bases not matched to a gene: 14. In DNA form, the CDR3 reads TGCGCCAGCAGCCAAGTTTTGAGCATGGCTAGCGGAACCTACAATGAGCAGTTCTTC. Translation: CASSQVLSMASGTYNEQFF.

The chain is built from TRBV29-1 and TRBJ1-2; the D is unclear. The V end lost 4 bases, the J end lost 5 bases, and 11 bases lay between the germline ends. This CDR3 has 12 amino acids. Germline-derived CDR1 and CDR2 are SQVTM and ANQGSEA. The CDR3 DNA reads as TGCAGCGTTGCCGCCAGTGTATATGGCTACACCTTC. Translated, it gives CSVAASVYGYTF.

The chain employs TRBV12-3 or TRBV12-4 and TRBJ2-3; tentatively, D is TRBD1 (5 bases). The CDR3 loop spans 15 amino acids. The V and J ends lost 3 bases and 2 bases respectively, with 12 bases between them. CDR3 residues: CASSLFPGPTDTQYF. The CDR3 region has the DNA TGTGCCAGCAGTTTGTTCCCAGGGCCCACAGATACGCAGTATTTT.

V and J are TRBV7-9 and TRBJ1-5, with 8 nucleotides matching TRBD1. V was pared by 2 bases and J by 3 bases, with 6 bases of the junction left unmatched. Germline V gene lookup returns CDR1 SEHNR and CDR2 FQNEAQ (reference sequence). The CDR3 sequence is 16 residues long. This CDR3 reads CASSLMTGVYNQPQHF. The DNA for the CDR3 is TGTGCCAGCAGCTTAATGACAGGGGTTTACAATCAGCCCCAGCATTTT.

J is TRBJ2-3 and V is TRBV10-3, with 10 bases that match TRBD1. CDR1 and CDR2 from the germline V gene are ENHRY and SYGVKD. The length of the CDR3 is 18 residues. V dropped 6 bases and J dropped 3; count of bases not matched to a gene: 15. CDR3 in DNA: TGTGCCATCAGCCAGGGTCCTCGCGGGACAGGGGAGACAGATACGCAGTATTTT. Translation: CAISQGPRGTGETDTQYF.

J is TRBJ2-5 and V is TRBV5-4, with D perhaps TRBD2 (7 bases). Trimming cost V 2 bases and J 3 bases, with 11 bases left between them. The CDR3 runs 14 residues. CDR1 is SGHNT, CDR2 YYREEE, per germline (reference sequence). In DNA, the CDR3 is TGTGCCAGCAGCTTCGCGGGGGCAGAAGAGACCCAGTACTTC. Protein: CASSFAGAEETQYF.

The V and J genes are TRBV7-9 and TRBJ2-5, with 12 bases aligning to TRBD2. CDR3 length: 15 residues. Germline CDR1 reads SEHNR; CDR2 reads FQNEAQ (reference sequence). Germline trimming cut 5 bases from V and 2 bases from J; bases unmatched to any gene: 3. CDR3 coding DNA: TGTGCCAGCAGCGTACTAGCGGGGGGACAAGAGACCCAGTACTTC. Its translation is CASSVLAGGQETQYF.

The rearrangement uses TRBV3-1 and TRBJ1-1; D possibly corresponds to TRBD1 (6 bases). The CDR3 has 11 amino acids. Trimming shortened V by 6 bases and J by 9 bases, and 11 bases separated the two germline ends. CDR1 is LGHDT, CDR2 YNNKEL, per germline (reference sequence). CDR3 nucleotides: TGTGCCAGCAGAAGGGACACCAAAGCTTTCTTT. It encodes CASRRDTKAFF.